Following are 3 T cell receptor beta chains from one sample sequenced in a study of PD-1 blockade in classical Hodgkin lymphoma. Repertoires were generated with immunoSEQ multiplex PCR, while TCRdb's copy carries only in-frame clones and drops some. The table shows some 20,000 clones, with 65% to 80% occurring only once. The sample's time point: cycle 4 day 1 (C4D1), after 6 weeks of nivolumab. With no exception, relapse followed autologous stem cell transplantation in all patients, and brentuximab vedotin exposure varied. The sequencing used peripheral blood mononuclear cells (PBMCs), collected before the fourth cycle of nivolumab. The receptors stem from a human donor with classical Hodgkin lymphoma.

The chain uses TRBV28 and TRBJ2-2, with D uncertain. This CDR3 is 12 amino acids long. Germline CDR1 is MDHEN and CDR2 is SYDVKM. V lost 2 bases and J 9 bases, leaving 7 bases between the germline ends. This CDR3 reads CASSLGVRELFF. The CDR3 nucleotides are TGTGCCAGCAGTTTAGGGGTCCGGGAGCTGTTTTTT.

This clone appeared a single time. DNA of the CDR3: TGTGCCACCAGGGAAGGGGCCCCTTTGGGTGAAGCTTTCTTT. It encodes CATREGAPLGEAFF. The rearrangement links TRBV15 to TRBJ1-1; the D gene is possibly TRBD1 (5 bases). Per germline, CDR1 LNHNV and CDR2 YYDKDF (reference sequence). V was trimmed by 6 bases and J by 7 bases, leaving 18 bases between them. The CDR3 has 14 amino acids.

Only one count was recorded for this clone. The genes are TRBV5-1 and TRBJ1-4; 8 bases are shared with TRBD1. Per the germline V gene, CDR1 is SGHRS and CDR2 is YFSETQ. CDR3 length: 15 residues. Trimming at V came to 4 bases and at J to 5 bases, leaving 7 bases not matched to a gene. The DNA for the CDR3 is TGCGCCAGCAGCAGGGGACAGGCACTAAATGAAAAACTGTTTTTT. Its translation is CASSRGQALNEKLFF.